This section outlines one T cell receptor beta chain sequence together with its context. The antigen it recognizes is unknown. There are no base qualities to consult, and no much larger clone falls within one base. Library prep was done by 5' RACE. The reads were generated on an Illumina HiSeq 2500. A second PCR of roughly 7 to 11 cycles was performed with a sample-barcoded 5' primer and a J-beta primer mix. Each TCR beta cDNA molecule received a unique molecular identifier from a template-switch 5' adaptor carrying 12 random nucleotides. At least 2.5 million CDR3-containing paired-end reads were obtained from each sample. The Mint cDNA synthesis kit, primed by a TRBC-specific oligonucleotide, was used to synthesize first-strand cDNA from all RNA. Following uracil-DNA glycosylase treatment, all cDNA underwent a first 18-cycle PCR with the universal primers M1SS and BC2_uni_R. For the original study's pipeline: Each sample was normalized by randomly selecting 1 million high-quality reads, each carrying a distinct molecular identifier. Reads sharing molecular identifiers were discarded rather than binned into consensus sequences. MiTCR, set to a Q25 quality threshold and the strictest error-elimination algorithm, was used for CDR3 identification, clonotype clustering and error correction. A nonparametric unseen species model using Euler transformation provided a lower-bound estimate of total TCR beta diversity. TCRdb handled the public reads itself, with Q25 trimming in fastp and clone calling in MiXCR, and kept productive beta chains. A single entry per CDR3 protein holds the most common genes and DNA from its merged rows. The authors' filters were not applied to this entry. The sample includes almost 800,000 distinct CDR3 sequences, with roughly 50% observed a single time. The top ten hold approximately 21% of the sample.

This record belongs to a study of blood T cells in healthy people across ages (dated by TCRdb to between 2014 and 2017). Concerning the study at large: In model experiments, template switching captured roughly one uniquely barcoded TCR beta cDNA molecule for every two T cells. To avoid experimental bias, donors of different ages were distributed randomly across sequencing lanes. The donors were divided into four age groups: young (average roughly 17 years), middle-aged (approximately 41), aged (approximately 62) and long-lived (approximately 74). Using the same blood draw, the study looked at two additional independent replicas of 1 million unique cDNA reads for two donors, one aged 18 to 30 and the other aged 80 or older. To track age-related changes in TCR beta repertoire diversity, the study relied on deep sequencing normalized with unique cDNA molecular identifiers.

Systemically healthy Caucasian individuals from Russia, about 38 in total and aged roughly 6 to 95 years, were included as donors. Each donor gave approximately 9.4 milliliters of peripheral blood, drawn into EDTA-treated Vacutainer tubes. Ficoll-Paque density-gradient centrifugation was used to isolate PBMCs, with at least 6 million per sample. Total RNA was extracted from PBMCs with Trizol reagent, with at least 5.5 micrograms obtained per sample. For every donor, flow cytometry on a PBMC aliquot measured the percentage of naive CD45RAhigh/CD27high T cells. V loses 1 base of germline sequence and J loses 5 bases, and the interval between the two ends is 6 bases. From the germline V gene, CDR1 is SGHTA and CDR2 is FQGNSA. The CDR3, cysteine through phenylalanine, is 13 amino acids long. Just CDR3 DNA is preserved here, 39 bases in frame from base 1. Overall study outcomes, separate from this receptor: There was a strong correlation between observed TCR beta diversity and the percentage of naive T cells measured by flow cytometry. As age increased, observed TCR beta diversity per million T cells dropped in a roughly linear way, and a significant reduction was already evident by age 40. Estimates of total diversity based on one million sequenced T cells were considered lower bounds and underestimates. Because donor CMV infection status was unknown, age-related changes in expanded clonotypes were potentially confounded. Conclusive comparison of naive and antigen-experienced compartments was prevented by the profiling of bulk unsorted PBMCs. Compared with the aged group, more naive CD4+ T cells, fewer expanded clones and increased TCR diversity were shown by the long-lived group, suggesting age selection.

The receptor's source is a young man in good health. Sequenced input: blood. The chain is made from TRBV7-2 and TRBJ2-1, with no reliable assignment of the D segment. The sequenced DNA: TGTGCCAGCAGCTTAGTCCTCAACAATGAGCAGTTCTTC. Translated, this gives CASSLVLNNEQFF.